This record covers a single T cell receptor beta chain. Its antigen is not identified. In the naive CD8 group, cells lacked CD45RO and were positively selected for CCR7, so terminally differentiated effector memory CD45RA+ cells were left out. This sample is part of a study of shared clonotypes between healthy human individuals. Study-wide findings and caveats: Clonotype sharing among donors was thought likely to change with sequencing depth.

The CDR3 length is 15 residues. Per germline, CDR1 SEHNR and CDR2 FQNEAQ (reference sequence). Trimming took off 1 base at V and 2 bases at J, with 9 bases between the two ends. The assay was immunoSEQ multiplex PCR, and TCRdb's table has in-frame clones only and misses some. The data show about 2.2 million clones, just under 95% seen once. The chain uses TRBV7-9 and TRBJ2-1; D gene uncertain. Sequencing used naive CD8+ T cells from PBMCs. This TCR derives from a man between 18 and 35 years old in good health. Some clones in this sample may be carry-over from other donors' samples. CDR3 region: CASSLDFIPYNEQFF. CDR3 bases: TGTGCCAGCAGCTTAGATTTCATACCCTACAATGAGCAGTTCTTC.